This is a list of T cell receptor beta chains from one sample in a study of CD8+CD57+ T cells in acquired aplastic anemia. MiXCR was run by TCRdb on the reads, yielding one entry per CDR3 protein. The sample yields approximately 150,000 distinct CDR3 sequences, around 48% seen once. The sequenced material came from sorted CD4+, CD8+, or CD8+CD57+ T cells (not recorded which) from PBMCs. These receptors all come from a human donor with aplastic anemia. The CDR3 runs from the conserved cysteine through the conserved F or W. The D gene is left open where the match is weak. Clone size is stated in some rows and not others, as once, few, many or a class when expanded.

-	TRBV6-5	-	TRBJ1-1	CASSSVNTEAFF	TGTGCCAGCAGTTCCGTGAACACTGAAGCTTTCTTT
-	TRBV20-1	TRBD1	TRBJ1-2	CSARKQGARGYTF	TGCAGTGCTAGAAAACAGGGGGCGCGTGGCTACACCTTC
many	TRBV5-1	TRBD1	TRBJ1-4	CASSDPQGAGEKLFF	TGCGCCAGCAGCGACCCACAGGGGGCTGGTGAAAAACTGTTTTTT
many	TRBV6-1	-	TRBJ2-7	CASSERAGHRREQYF	TGTGCCAGCAGTGAAAGGGCAGGGCACCGACGCGAGCAGTACTTC
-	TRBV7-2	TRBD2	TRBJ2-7	CASSFASGGAEQYF	TGCGCCAGCAGCTTTGCTAGCGGGGGAGCCGAGCAGTACTTC
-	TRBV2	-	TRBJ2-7	CASSSRTSYEQYF	TGTGCCAGCAGTTCTAGGACGTCCTACGAGCAGTACTTC
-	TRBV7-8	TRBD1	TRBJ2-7	CASSQERGQGISYEQYF	TGCGCCAGCAGCCAGGAGAGGGGACAGGGGATCTCCTACGAGCAGTACTTC
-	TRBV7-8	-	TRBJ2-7	CASTPVGTYEQYF	TGTGCCAGCACCCCCGTGGGTACCTACGAGCAGTACTTC
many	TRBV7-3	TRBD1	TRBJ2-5	CASSLNRGTPGETQYF	TGTGCCAGCAGCTTAAACAGGGGTACCCCGGGAGAGACCCAGTACTTC
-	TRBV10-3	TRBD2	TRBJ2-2	CAITRTSGPGELFF	TGTGCCATCACCCGGACTAGCGGACCCGGGGAGCTGTTTTTT
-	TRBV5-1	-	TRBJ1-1	CASSLGTLSTEAFF	TGCGCCAGCAGTCTAGGCACTCTGAGCACTGAAGCTTTCTTT
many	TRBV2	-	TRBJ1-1	CASSDRVGPQALNTEAFF	TGTGCCAGCAGTGATCGCGTGGGACCCCAGGCCCTGAACACTGAAGCTTTCTTT
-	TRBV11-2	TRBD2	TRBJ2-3	CASSVLAGGPPTDTQYF	TGTGCCAGCAGCGTACTAGCGGGGGGCCCCCCCACAGATACGCAGTATTTT
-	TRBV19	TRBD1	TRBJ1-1	CASSTRGQTNTEAFF	TGTGCCAGTAGTACACGGGGACAGACTAACACTGAAGCTTTCTTT
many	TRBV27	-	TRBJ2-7	CASRSGSKVVGEQYF	TGTGCCAGCAGATCGGGCAGTAAGGTGGTGGGCGAGCAGTACTTC
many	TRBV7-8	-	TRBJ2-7	CASSSRRDWSYEQYF	TGTGCCAGCAGCTCACGTCGGGACTGGTCCTACGAGCAGTACTTC
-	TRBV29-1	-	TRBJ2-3	CSVVVGGTDTQYF	TGCAGCGTTGTGGTAGGGGGTACAGATACGCAGTATTTT
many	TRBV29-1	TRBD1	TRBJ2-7	CSVVAPGGSYEQYF	TGCAGCGTTGTGGCCCCAGGGGGCTCCTACGAGCAGTACTTC
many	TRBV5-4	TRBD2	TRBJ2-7	CASSSGGRALTYEQYF	TGTGCCAGCAGCTCGGGGGGGAGGGCCTTGACTTACGAGCAGTACTTC
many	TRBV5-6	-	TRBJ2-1	CASSLLTGPHNEQFF	TGTGCCAGCAGCTTGCTGACGGGGCCGCACAATGAGCAGTTCTTC
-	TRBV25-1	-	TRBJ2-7	CASSEGQPVGEQYF	TGTGCCAGCAGTGAAGGCCAACCAGTCGGCGAGCAGTACTTC
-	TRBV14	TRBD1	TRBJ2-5	CASSQDRRWETGGKETQYF	TGTGCCAGCAGCCAAGATAGAAGATGGGAGACAGGGGGTAAAGAGACCCAGTACTTC
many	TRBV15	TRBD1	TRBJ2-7	CATSRGTGSYEQYF	TGTGCCACCAGCAGAGGGACAGGATCCTACGAGCAGTACTTC
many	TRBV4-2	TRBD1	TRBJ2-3	CASSHSEVGTGTEPQYF	TGTGCCAGCAGCCACAGTGAAGTGGGGACAGGGACCGAACCGCAGTATTTT
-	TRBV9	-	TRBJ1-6	CASSPHGEGNSPLHF	TGTGCCAGCAGCCCCCACGGAGAGGGAAATTCACCCCTCCACTTT
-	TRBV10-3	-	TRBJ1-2	CAITKEGNGYTF	TGTGCCATCACAAAGGAGGGGAATGGCTACACCTTC
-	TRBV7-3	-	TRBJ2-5	CASSLGHGETQYF	TGTGCCAGCAGCTTGGGACATGGAGAGACCCAGTACTTC
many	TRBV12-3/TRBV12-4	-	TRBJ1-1	CASSERLNTEAFF	TGTGCCAGCAGCGAGAGGTTGAACACTGAAGCTTTCTTT
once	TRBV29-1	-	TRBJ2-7	CSVALLYEQYF	TGCAGCGTTGCCCTCCTTTACGAGCAGTACTTC
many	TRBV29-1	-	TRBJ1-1	CSVSATGNTEAFF	TGCAGCGTTTCAGCTACAGGGAACACTGAAGCTTTCTTT
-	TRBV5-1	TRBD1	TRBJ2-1	CASSLEGQGHNEQFF	TGCGCCAGCAGCTTGGAAGGACAGGGCCACAATGAGCAGTTCTTC
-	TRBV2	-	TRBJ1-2	CASREPTANYGYTF	TGTGCCAGCAGGGAACCGACGGCTAACTATGGCTACACCTTC
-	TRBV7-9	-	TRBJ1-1	CASSLGSLEAFF	TGTGCCAGCAGCTTGGGTAGCCTTGAAGCTTTCTTT
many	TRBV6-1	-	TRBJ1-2	CASSPYTGANYGYTF	TGTGCCAGCAGTCCTTATACGGGAGCTAACTATGGCTACACCTTC
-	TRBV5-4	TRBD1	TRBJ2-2	CASSKTGASTGELFF	TGTGCCAGCAGCAAGACAGGGGCCAGCACCGGGGAGCTGTTTTTT
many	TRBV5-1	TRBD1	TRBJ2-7	CASSLGGTGLYEQYF	TGCGCCAGCAGCTTGGGTGGGACAGGGTTGTACGAGCAGTACTTC
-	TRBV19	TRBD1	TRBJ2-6	CASSPQGVAGANVLTF	TGTGCCAGTAGTCCACAGGGGGTCGCTGGGGCCAACGTCCTGACTTTC
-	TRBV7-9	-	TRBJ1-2	CASSLKTVAGYTF	TGTGCCAGCAGCTTGAAGACAGTCGCTGGCTACACCTTC
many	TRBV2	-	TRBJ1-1	CASRRRGGTEAFF	TGTGCCAGCAGGCGCCGGGGTGGGACTGAAGCTTTCTTT
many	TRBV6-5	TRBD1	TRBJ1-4	CASSRQGGDEKLFF	TGTGCCAGCAGTAGACAGGGAGGGGATGAAAAACTGTTTTTT
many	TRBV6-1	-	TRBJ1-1	CASSLLGSGEAFF	TGTGCCAGCAGTCTTTTGGGAAGTGGTGAAGCTTTCTTT
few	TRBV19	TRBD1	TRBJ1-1	CASIREQGSTEAFF	TGTGCCAGTATTAGGGAACAGGGGTCCACTGAAGCTTTCTTT
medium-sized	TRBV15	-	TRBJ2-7	CATSRDPGYEQYF	TGTGCCACCAGCAGAGATCCGGGGTACGAGCAGTACTTC
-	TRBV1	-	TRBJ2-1	CTSSQDTGLPGNEQFF	TGCACCAGCAGCCAAGATACGGGGCTCCCAGGCAATGAGCAGTTCTTC
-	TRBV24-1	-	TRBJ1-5	CATSDPGEPNQPQHF	TGTGCCACCAGTGACCCAGGAGAGCCCAATCAGCCCCAGCATTTT
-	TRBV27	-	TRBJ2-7	CASSLSDGRGIYEQHF	TGTGCCAGCAGTTTATCGGACGGCAGGGGAATCTACGAGCAGCACTTC
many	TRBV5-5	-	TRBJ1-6	CASSLDRLAPLHF	TGTGCCAGCAGCTTGGACAGGTTAGCACCCCTCCACTTT
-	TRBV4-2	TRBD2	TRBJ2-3	CASSQLGGGYRTDTQYF	TGTGCCAGCTCCCAGTTGGGCGGGGGGTATCGCACAGATACGCAGTATTTT
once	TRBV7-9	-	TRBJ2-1	CASSLAPANEQFF	TGTGCCAGCAGCTTAGCGCCGGCCAATGAGCAGTTCTTC
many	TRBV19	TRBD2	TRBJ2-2	CASSQTSGGELFF	TGTGCCAGTAGCCAGACTAGCGGGGGGGAGCTGTTTTTT
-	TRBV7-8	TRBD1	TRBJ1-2	CASSQRTGWGYTF	TGTGCCAGCAGCCAGAGGACAGGATGGGGCTACACCTTC